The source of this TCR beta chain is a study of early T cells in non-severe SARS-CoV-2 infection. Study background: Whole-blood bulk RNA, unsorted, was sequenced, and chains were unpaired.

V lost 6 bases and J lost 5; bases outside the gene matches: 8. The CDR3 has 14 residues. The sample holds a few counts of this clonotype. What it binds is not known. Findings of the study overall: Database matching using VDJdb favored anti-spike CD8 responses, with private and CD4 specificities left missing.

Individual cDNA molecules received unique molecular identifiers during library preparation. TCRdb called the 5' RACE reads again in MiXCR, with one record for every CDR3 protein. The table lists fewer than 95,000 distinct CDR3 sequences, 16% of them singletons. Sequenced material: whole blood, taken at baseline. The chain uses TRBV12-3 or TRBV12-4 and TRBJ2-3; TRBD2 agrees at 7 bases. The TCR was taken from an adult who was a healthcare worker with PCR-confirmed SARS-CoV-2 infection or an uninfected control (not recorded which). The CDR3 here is CASRNRGRGDTQYF. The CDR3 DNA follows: TGTGCCAGCAGGAACCGCGGGAGAGGAGATACGCAGTATTTT.